This TCR beta chain is from a study of blood T cells in healthy people across ages. Study-level results: Estimates based on one million T cells were treated as lower bounds.

The CDR3 runs 16 residues. Trimming cost V 2 bases and J 4 bases, with 16 bases left between them. Per the germline V gene, CDR1 is SGDLS and CDR2 is YYNGEE. This clonotype was found a few times. Antigen specificity is unknown. PCR was performed a second time for roughly 7 to 12 cycles using a sample-barcoded 5' primer and a J-beta primer mix. TCRdb re-analysed the 5' RACE reads in MiXCR, keeping a single row per CDR3 protein. Here the sample spans almost 800,000 distinct CDR3 sequences, roughly 50% being singletons. This sequence was found in a man aged 25-45 years in good health. The chain recombines TRBV9 with TRBJ2-1; D might be TRBD1 (6 bases). Sequencing used blood. CDR3 sequence (DNA): TGTGCCAGCAGCGTCACCGGGACACGGGGTTACAATGAGCAGTTCTTC. Amino acids: CASSVTGTRGYNEQFF.